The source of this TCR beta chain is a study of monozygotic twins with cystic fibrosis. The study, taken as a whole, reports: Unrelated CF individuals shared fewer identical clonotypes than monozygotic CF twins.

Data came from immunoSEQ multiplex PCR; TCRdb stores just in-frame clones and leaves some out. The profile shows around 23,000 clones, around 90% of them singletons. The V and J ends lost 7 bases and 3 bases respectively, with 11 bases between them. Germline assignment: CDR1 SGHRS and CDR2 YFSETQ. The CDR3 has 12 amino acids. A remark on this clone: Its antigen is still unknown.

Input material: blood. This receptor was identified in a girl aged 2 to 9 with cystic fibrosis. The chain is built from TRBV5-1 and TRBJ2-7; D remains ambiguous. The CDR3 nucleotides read TGCGCCAGCTCTACGAACGGCTACGAGCAGTACTTC. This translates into CASSTNGYEQYF.